A single sample gave rise to the 32 T cell receptor beta chains below, sequenced in a study of shared clonotypes between healthy human individuals (dated by TCRdb to the early 2020s). The library was obtained by the immunoSEQ multiplex PCR assay. TCRdb took over this immuneACCESS table, retaining in-frame rearrangements with V and J assigned. Such tables are incomplete; in checked studies, under half of the missing clones stem from an unresolved V gene, and the remainder is unexplained. Within this sample are roughly 2,500,000 clones, with more than 85% of them counted one time only. 0.36% of the sample is held by the ten biggest clonotypes. Sequencing input: naive CD4+ T cells from PBMCs. The cell subset or site label here, explained by the study, means: CD45RA+ positively selected. Source of these receptors: a young man in good health. Some clones in this sample may be carry-over from other donors' samples.

This clone was found once. The chain combines TRBV2 with TRBJ2-6; possibly TRBD1 for D (6 bases). Germline values: CDR1 SNHLY, CDR2 FYNNEI. The CDR3 covers 14 residues. Between the trimmed V and J ends, which lost 5 bases and 4 bases, there was a span of 9 bases. CDR3 DNA sequence: TGTGCCAGCAGTCAGGGGTCCGGGGCCAACGTCCTGACTTTC. It encodes CASSQGSGANVLTF.

The rearrangement uses TRBV29-1 and TRBJ2-7; TRBD2 might be the D (5 bases). The germline CDR1 and CDR2 sequences are SQVTM and ANQGSEA. This CDR3 spans 12 amino acids. V was cut by 6 bases and J by 3 bases, with 12 bases left in between. This chain's CDR3 is CSVGVDLYEQYF. As DNA, the CDR3 is TGCAGCGTCGGGGTCGACCTCTACGAGCAGTACTTC.

As to this clone: Different DNA sequences within this sample yield the same CDR3. This chain links TRBV6-1 with TRBJ1-1; D gene ambiguous. Germline CDR1 is MNHNS and CDR2 is SASEGT. The CDR3 has 13 residues. V lost 6 bases and J lost 0, with 8 bases in between. The CDR3 loop is CASSRTLNTEAFF. In nucleotides, the CDR3 is TGTGCCAGCAGCCGCACCCTGAACACTGAAGCTTTCTTT.

The V and J genes are TRBV19 and TRBJ2-3; 8 nucleotides align to TRBD1. Per germline, CDR1 LNHDA and CDR2 SQIVND (reference sequence). The CDR3 is 15 residues long. The J segment lost 2 bases and the V segment lost 7 bases, leaving 8 bases of the junction unmatched. The CDR3 loop reads CASTSGQGLTDTQYF. CDR3 sequence (DNA): TGTGCCAGTACCTCCGGACAGGGCCTCACAGATACGCAGTATTTT.

The chain combines TRBV5-6 with TRBJ2-7; D uncertain. The length of the CDR3 is 13 residues. V was cut by 4 bases and J by 5 bases, with 13 bases left in between. The germline V gene has CDR1 SGHDT and CDR2 YYEEEE. The CDR3 region has the DNA TGTGCCAGCAGCCCCAGACCGGTCAACGAGCAGTACTTC. This translates into CASSPRPVNEQYF.

This chain joins TRBV7-8 and TRBJ2-7; no clear D gene. The germline CDR1 and CDR2 sequences are SGHVS and FQNEAQ. The length of the CDR3 is 16 residues. V lost 5 bases to trimming and J lost 0 bases, with 17 bases between them. The DNA for the CDR3 is TGTGCCAGCAGCCCTCGACCCAGCGCAAACTCCTACGAGCAGTACTTC. This codes for CASSPRPSANSYEQYF. The entire variable domain, with the rest obtained from reference TRBV7-8 and TRBJ2-7, is as follows: GAGVSQSPRYKVAKRGQDVALRCDPISGHVSLFWYQQALGQGPEFLTYFQNEAQLDKSGLPSDRFFAERPEGSVSTLKIQRTQQEDSAVYLCASSPRPSANSYEQYFGPGTRLTVT.

The chain uses TRBV19 and TRBJ2-1, with 8 bases aligning to TRBD2. Looked up from germline, CDR1 is LNHDA and CDR2 is SQIVND (reference sequence). The length of the CDR3 is 15 residues. V lost 6 bases to trimming and J lost 0 bases; unmatched junction nucleotides: 4. The CDR3 region is CASRELAASYNEQFF. The CDR3 coding sequence is TGTGCCAGTAGAGAACTAGCGGCCTCCTACAATGAGCAGTTCTTC.

V usage is TRBV19 and J usage is TRBJ1-1; the match to TRBD1 covers 8 bases. With 6 bases clipped from V and 5 bases from J, the junction kept 5 bases outside the gene matches. This CDR3 region has 13 residues. Germline loops: CDR1 LNHDA, CDR2 SQIVND (reference sequence). The CDR3 region is CASRYRGRTEAFF. CDR3 DNA sequence: TGTGCCAGTAGGTACAGGGGGAGGACTGAAGCTTTCTTT.

The chain joins TRBV9 to TRBJ1-4; D gene uncertain. Germline V gene data show CDR1 as SGDLS and CDR2 as YYNGEE. The CDR3 is 16 amino acids. With 4 bases removed from V and 0 bases from J, the gap between germline ends came to 13 bases. CDR3 in amino acids: CASSREGTATNEKLFF. DNA of the CDR3: TGTGCCAGCAGCCGCGAGGGAACAGCAACTAATGAAAAACTGTTTTTT.

The rearrangement uses TRBV19 and TRBJ2-7, with 7 positions matching TRBD2. Germline trimming cut 0 bases from V and 3 bases from J; bases unmatched to any gene: 11. The CDR3 covers 17 residues. Germline CDR1 is LNHDA and CDR2 is SQIVND (reference sequence). The CDR3, as DNA: TGTGCCAGTAGTATAGAATACGGGGGGTTACACAACTACGAGCAGTACTTC. This translates into CASSIEYGGLHNYEQYF. Full variable domain (remainder filled in from reference TRBV19 and TRBJ2-7): DGGITQSPKYLFRKEGQNVTLSCEQNLNHDAMYWYRQDPGQGLRLIYYSQIVNDFQKGDIAEGYSVSREKKESFPLTVTSAQKNPTAFYLCASSIEYGGLHNYEQYFGPGTRLTVT.

The chain combines TRBV30 with TRBJ1-2; no definite D call. CDR1 and CDR2 (germline): GTSNPN, SVGIG (reference sequence). The germline V and J ends were trimmed by 5 bases and 14 bases, with 21 bases remaining between them. This CDR3 spans 12 amino acids. CDR3 coding DNA: TGTGCCTGGGGGATCACTACCGGGCATGCGACCTTC. This gives the protein CAWGITTGHATF.

The chain carries TRBV4-1 and TRBJ1-5, with D hard to call. The CDR3 has 15 amino acids. Germline assignment: CDR1 MGHRA and CDR2 YSYEKL. V lost 1 base, J lost 0 bases, and 7 bases lay in between. The CDR3 is CASSQVGLSNQPQHF. The CDR3 bases are TGCGCCAGCAGCCAAGTGGGTCTTAGCAATCAGCCCCAGCATTTT.

This chain uses TRBV6-1 with TRBJ2-3; possibly TRBD2 for D (7 bases). The germline CDR1 and CDR2 sequences are MNHNS and SASEGT. The CDR3 length is 14 residues. CDR3 DNA sequence: TGTGCTAGGGGGGAGGGAATGGTAAGAGATACGCAGTATTTT. This gives the protein CARGEGMVRDTQYF.

Only one count was recorded for this clone. The chain joins TRBV29-1 to TRBJ2-1, with 15 bases matching TRBD2. Germline values: CDR1 SQVTM, CDR2 ANQGSEA. The ends lost 6 bases at V and 6 bases at J; junction bases unmatched: 6. This CDR3 is 15 amino acids long. CDR3: CSVAGLAGGRNEQFF. CDR3 nucleotide sequence: TGCAGCGTGGCAGGACTAGCGGGAGGGCGCAATGAGCAGTTCTTC.

The V and J genes are TRBV6-5 and TRBJ2-7; D gene uncertain. V was shortened by 2 bases and J by 3 bases, with 17 bases between the two germline ends. Looked up from germline, CDR1 is MNHEY and CDR2 is SVGAGI. The CDR3 sequence is 16 residues long. In DNA form, the CDR3 reads TGTGCCAGCAGTTACCGCCCTCGGGCGGCCCTCTACGAGCAGTACTTC. This gives the protein CASSYRPRAALYEQYF.

The chain is built from TRBV28 and TRBJ2-4; TRBD2 is a possible D gene (5 bases). The CDR3 loop spans 16 amino acids. V lost 4 bases to trimming and J lost 1 base, with 14 bases between them. Germline CDR1 MDHEN, CDR2 SYDVKM. The CDR3 bases are TGTGCCAGCAGTTACGAGGGAAGGGCGGCCAAAAACATTCAGTACTTC. Protein: CASSYEGRAAKNIQYF.

The genes are TRBV4-1 and TRBJ2-7, with 7 bases fitting TRBD2. The CDR3 has 16 amino acids. V dropped 0 bases and J dropped 0; count of bases not matched to a gene: 5. Per germline, CDR1 MGHRA and CDR2 YSYEKL. The CDR3: CASSQDASGPSYEQYF. DNA of the CDR3: TGCGCCAGCAGCCAAGACGCTAGCGGTCCCTCCTACGAGCAGTACTTC.

The chain carries TRBV7-8 and TRBJ2-7; 7 nucleotides line up with TRBD2. The germline CDR1 and CDR2 sequences are SGHVS and FQNEAQ. The CDR3 runs 15 residues. Trimming removed 5 bases from V and 3 bases from J; junction bases left unmatched: 10. This chain's CDR3 is CASSLRAGVSYEQYF. The CDR3 DNA is TGTGCCAGCAGCCTTCGGGCGGGAGTAAGCTACGAGCAGTACTTC.

The V call is TRBV11-3, the J call TRBJ1-6; D remains ambiguous. Germline loops: CDR1 SGHNT, CDR2 YENEEA. Trimming took 1 base from V and 10 from J, leaving 8 bases between them. CDR3 length: 13 amino acids. CDR3 loop: CASSLGGSSPLHF. Written as DNA, the CDR3 is TGTGCCAGCAGCTTAGGGGGTTCATCACCCCTCCACTTT.

CDR3: CASTPSKGGLTEAFF. The CDR3 DNA follows: TGTGCCAGCACCCCAAGTAAAGGGGGGCTCACTGAAGCTTTCTTT. The rearrangement uses TRBV28 and TRBJ1-1; tentative D call: TRBD1 (6 bases). The germline V and J ends were trimmed by 7 bases and 4 bases, with 19 bases remaining between them. This CDR3 region has 15 residues. Germline CDR1 MDHEN, CDR2 SYDVKM.

The gene calls are TRBV5-1 and TRBJ2-5; D remains unclear. V was pared by 4 bases and J by 1 base, with 11 bases between. Germline V lookup: CDR1 SGHRS, CDR2 YFSETQ. This CDR3 region has 14 residues. The DNA for the CDR3 is TGCGCCAGCAGCCCAGACGACCTCCAAGAGACCCAGTACTTC. Translating it yields CASSPDDLQETQYF.

The rearrangement links TRBV4-3 to TRBJ2-7, with D tentatively TRBD2 (6 bases). The CDR3 totals 18 residues. V lost 3 bases, J lost 2 bases, and 23 bases lay in between. Germline V gene data show CDR1 as LGHNA and CDR2 as YSLEER. The CDR3 loop reads CASSQLGGGTPAPYEQYF. In DNA, the CDR3 is TGCGCCAGCAGCCAGCTGGGGGGTGGGACGCCGGCGCCCTACGAGCAGTACTTC.

In regard to this clone: The same CDR3 is also encoded by other DNA sequences in this sample. This chain's CDR3 is CASSLASTEAFF. The CDR3 DNA is TGTGCCAGCAGCTTAGCCTCCACTGAAGCTTTCTTT. This rearrangement joins TRBV7-2 to TRBJ1-1; D not certain. CDR1 is SGHTA and CDR2 is FQGNSA in the germline V gene. The CDR3 is made up of 12 amino acids. The V gene lost 0 bases and the J gene lost 4 bases, with 3 bases spanning the gap.

The chain employs TRBV7-9 and TRBJ2-5, with D maybe TRBD1 (6 bases). CDR1 and CDR2 from the germline V gene are SEHNR and FQNEAQ (reference sequence). CDR3 length equals 15 residues. The V end was cut by 2 bases, the J end by 1 base, with 11 bases between. DNA for the CDR3: TGTGCCAGCAGCTTAAGGATCAGGGGCCAAGAGACCCAGTACTTC. Protein product: CASSLRIRGQETQYF.

As for this clone: The same CDR3 also results from other DNA sequences found in this sample. The V gene is TRBV7-9, the J gene TRBJ1-2, with D possibly TRBD1 on 6 matching bases. The germline V gene has CDR1 SEHNR and CDR2 FQNEAQ (reference sequence). V lost 5 bases and J 2 bases, leaving 9 bases between the germline ends. This CDR3 contains 13 residues. CDR3 in DNA: TGTGCCAGCAGCCTCCAGGGGAACTATGGCTACACCTTC. It yields the protein CASSLQGNYGYTF. The full variable domain, its missing parts supplied by reference TRBV7-9 and TRBJ1-2, is DTGVSQNPRHKITKRGQNVTFRCDPISEHNRLYWYRQTLGQGPEFLTYFQNEAQLEKSRLLSDRFSAERPKGSFSTLEIQRTEQGDSAMYLCASSLQGNYGYTFGSGTRLTVV.

The genes are TRBV5-1 and TRBJ2-7, with D tentatively TRBD2 (5 bases). Germline CDR1 reads SGHRS; CDR2 reads YFSETQ. The CDR3 runs 13 residues. Trimming shortened V by 4 bases and J by 0 bases, and 8 bases separated the two germline ends. CDR3 sequence (DNA): TGCGCCAGCAGCCATCGGGACTCCTACGAGCAGTACTTC. Amino acids: CASSHRDSYEQYF. Combining the CDR3 with reference TRBV5-1 and TRBJ2-7 gives the whole variable domain KAGVTQTPRYLIKTRGQQVTLSCSPISGHRSVSWYQQTPGQGLQFLFEYFSETQRNKGNFPGRFSGRQFSNSRSEMNVSTLELGDSALYLCASSHRDSYEQYFGPGTRLTVT.

The chain combines TRBV28 with TRBJ1-2; 9 bases match TRBD1. Germline values: CDR1 MDHEN, CDR2 SYDVKM. CDR3 size: 16 residues. With V trimmed by 7 bases and J by 4 bases, 13 bases remained unmatched. The CDR3 loop is CASNEGGQGVVYGYTF. CDR3 nucleotide sequence: TGTGCCAGCAACGAAGGGGGACAGGGCGTCGTCTATGGCTACACCTTC.

The table lists this clone with a count of one. This chain uses TRBV28 with TRBJ1-2; no firm D call. The CDR3 covers 14 residues. Trimming cost V 7 bases and J 4 bases, with 16 bases left between them. Germline CDR1 MDHEN, CDR2 SYDVKM. CDR3 residues: CASTPLDGFYGYTF. CDR3 in DNA: TGTGCCAGCACCCCCCTGGACGGTTTCTATGGCTACACCTTC.

V usage is TRBV5-1 and J usage is TRBJ1-4; possible D gene TRBD1, 5 bases. The germline CDR1 and CDR2 sequences are SGHRS and YFSETQ. V gave up 1 base and J gave up 13 bases, with 11 bases separating them. The CDR3 loop spans 12 amino acids. The CDR3: CASSLLGGTLFF. The CDR3 region has the DNA TGCGCCAGCAGCTTGTTGGGGGGTACACTGTTTTTT.

Comment on this clone: This same CDR3 is encoded by further DNA sequences in the sample. V usage is TRBV9 and J usage is TRBJ1-4, with TRBD1 identical over 11 bases. From germline, CDR1 is SGDLS and CDR2 YYNGEE. V lost 4 bases and J lost 4; bases outside the gene matches: 9. The CDR3 extends over 17 amino acids. The CDR3 sequence: CASSRTGGRGGNEKLFF. The DNA for the CDR3 is TGTGCCAGCAGCAGGACAGGGGGCCGAGGGGGTAATGAAAAACTGTTTTTT.

This clone was seen just once. This chain links TRBV28 with TRBJ1-3; D is uncertain. Trimming shortened V by 8 bases and J by 4 bases, and 6 bases separated the two germline ends. The germline V gene encodes CDR1 MDHEN and CDR2 SYDVKM. The CDR3 loop spans 11 amino acids. The CDR3 region is CASQGGNTIYF. CDR3 nucleotide sequence: TGTGCCAGCCAAGGAGGAAACACCATATATTTT.

J is TRBJ2-1 and V is TRBV7-3; TRBD1 matches at 8 bases. The length of the CDR3 is 12 residues. The germline gives CDR1 SGHTA, CDR2 FQGTGA. Unmatched junction bases numbered 8, after V lost 4 bases and J lost 15 bases. CDR3 residues: CASSSYRQGWFF. The CDR3 region has the DNA TGTGCCAGCAGCTCGTACAGACAGGGGTGGTTCTTC.